Listed here are 27 T cell receptor beta chains from one sample, sequenced in a study of T cell responses to AZD1222 COVID-19 vaccine. The data were produced by immunoSEQ multiplex PCR, yet TCRdb's version contains in-frame clones alone and is incomplete. Counted here are about 68,000 clones, 86% occurring once; the ten biggest clones make up about 2.4%. Material: peripheral blood, obtained on day 0 of AZD1222 vaccination. The receptor source for this set is an adult in good health.

This clone was found a few times. The chain joins TRBV3-1 (or the pseudogene TRBV3-2) to TRBJ1-3, with D uncertain. CDR3 length equals 14 residues. From germline, CDR1 is LGHDT and CDR2 YNNKEL (reference sequence). The V end was cut by 3 bases, the J end by 2 bases, with 8 bases between. The CDR3 here is CASSQTGAGNTIYF. CDR3 DNA: TGTGCCAGCAGCCAGACTGGGGCTGGAAACACCATATATTTT.

The chain recombines TRBV6-6 with TRBJ1-5; 8 bases line up with TRBD1. Germline lookup yields CDR1 MNHNY and CDR2 SVGAGI (reference sequence). The CDR3 extends over 15 amino acids. J lost 4 bases, V lost 5 bases, and 7 bases had no gene match. CDR3 nucleotides: TGTGCCAGCAGTCGGACAGGGATGGAGAATCAGCCCCAGCATTTT. It codes for CASSRTGMENQPQHF.

The J gene is TRBJ1-1, the V gene TRBV7-3; a possible D gene is TRBD1 (5 bases). This CDR3 contains 14 residues. Per germline, CDR1 SGHTA and CDR2 FQGTGA. V dropped 2 bases and J dropped 1 base, with 8 bases sitting between them. The CDR3, as DNA: TGTGCCAGCAGCTTAGGACACTCGAACACTGAAGCTTTCTTT. As protein: CASSLGHSNTEAFF. Combining the CDR3 with reference TRBV7-3 and TRBJ1-1 gives the whole variable domain GAGVSQTPSNKVTEKGKYVELRCDPISGHTALYWYRQSLGQGPEFLIYFQGTGAADDSGLPNDRFFAVRPEGSVSTLKIQRTERGDSAVYLCASSLGHSNTEAFFGQGTRLTVV.

This sequence joins TRBV30 and TRBJ2-3, with 9 nucleotides matching TRBD2. Germline CDR1 is GTSNPN and CDR2 is SVGIG (reference sequence). CDR3 length equals 16 residues. Germline trimming cut 0 bases from V and 4 bases from J; bases unmatched to any gene: 8. The CDR3 nucleotides are TGTGCCTGGAGTGTAATCCGACTAGCGGCATCAGATACGCAGTATTTT. Translating it yields CAWSVIRLAASDTQYF.

The chain couples TRBV19 to TRBJ2-5, with 10 bases fitting TRBD2. Losses at the gene ends were 8 bases for V and 0 bases for J; bases not matched to a gene: 6. The CDR3 covers 15 residues. CDR1 is LNHDA and CDR2 is SQIVND in the germline V gene (reference sequence). The CDR3 protein is CASSTLAGYQETQYF. The CDR3 DNA is TGTGCCAGTTCTACACTAGCGGGGTACCAAGAGACCCAGTACTTC.

The chain joins TRBV5-4 to TRBJ2-2; 8 bases fit TRBD1. CDR3 size: 15 residues. The germline V gene encodes CDR1 SGHNT and CDR2 YYREEE (reference sequence). The junction had 8 bases not matched to a gene; V was cut back by 6 bases and J by 4 bases. The DNA of the CDR3 is TGTGCCAGCAACGGACAGGGACCGGGCACCGGGGAGCTGTTTTTT. Its protein is CASNGQGPGTGELFF.

The chain couples TRBV5-4 to TRBJ2-2; no firm D call. V lost 4 bases and J lost 4, with 14 bases in between. Germline V lookup: CDR1 SGHNT, CDR2 YYREEE (reference sequence). The CDR3 totals 15 residues. CDR3 nucleotide sequence: TGTGCCAGCAGCCCCGAGTTAGGGATCACCGGGGAGCTGTTTTTT. It specifies CASSPELGITGELFF.

The chain has TRBV9 and TRBJ1-6; D ambiguous. Trimming removed 0 bases at V and 0 bases at J, with 4 bases between. CDR1 is SGDLS and CDR2 is YYNGEE in the germline V gene. CDR3 size: 15 residues. CDR3 protein: CASSVGSSYNSPLHF. CDR3 DNA: TGTGCCAGCAGCGTAGGGAGCTCCTATAATTCACCCCTCCACTTT.

This clone was seen more than once but under ten times. The rearrangement uses TRBV28 and TRBJ2-7; the match to TRBD1 covers 7 bases. Per the germline V gene, CDR1 is MDHEN and CDR2 is SYDVKM. V lost 8 bases, J lost 1 base, and 11 bases stayed unmatched. The CDR3 consists of 15 residues. The CDR3 here is CASVPPQGQSYEQYF. The CDR3 bases are TGTGCCAGCGTTCCACCCCAGGGACAGTCCTACGAGCAGTACTTC.

The J gene is TRBJ1-2, the V gene TRBV5-4; the match to TRBD1 covers 11 bases. With 0 bases clipped from V and 5 bases from J, the junction kept 3 bases outside the gene matches. The CDR3 length is 15 residues. Germline CDR1 SGHNT, CDR2 YYREEE (reference sequence). This CDR3 is CASSLAGTGGYGYTF. The CDR3 nucleotides read TGTGCCAGCAGCTTGGCCGGGACAGGGGGTTATGGCTACACCTTC.

Details on this clone: The same CDR3 can be traced to other DNA sequences in this sample. The chain carries TRBV5-1 and TRBJ2-2, with a weak D call TRBD1 (5 bases). Trimming removed 0 bases at V and 2 bases at J, with 8 bases between. In germline, CDR1 is SGHRS, CDR2 YFSETQ. The CDR3 sequence is 15 residues long. CDR3: CASSLGQGNTGELFF. The CDR3, as DNA: TGCGCCAGCAGCTTGGGGCAGGGAAACACCGGGGAGCTGTTTTTT. Based on the CDR3 plus reference TRBV5-1 and TRBJ2-2, the full variable domain is KAGVTQTPRYLIKTRGQQVTLSCSPISGHRSVSWYQQTPGQGLQFLFEYFSETQRNKGNFPGRFSGRQFSNSRSEMNVSTLELGDSALYLCASSLGQGNTGELFFGEGSRLTVL.

The chain is built from TRBV6-1 and TRBJ1-1, with D perhaps TRBD1 (5 bases). The CDR3 contains 14 residues. V lost 1 base and J 5 bases, leaving 11 bases between the germline ends. Per germline, CDR1 MNHNS and CDR2 SASEGT. CDR3 coding DNA: TGTGCCAGCAGTGAAGTGGGGGTAGGAACTGAAGCTTTCTTT. It specifies CASSEVGVGTEAFF.

The chain has TRBV6-5 and TRBJ2-1; either TRBD1 or TRBD2 may fit D (5 bases each). Germline CDR1 MNHEY, CDR2 SVGAGI. The CDR3 extends over 11 amino acids. Trimming left V 11 bases short and J 10 bases short, with 15 bases between. The CDR3 region has the DNA TGTGCCGCATCCAGGGACGACGAGCAGTTCTTC. It is translated as CAASRDDEQFF.

The rearrangement links TRBV6-6 to TRBJ1-1; the D is unclear. Trimming cost V 7 bases and J 6 bases, with 15 bases left between them. This CDR3 has 13 residues. Germline V gene lookup returns CDR1 MNHNY and CDR2 SVGAGI (reference sequence). Written as DNA, the CDR3 is TGTGCCAGCACCTTAACAGAGAAAGCTGAAGCTTTCTTT. It encodes CASTLTEKAEAFF.

This clone was detected only once. The chain employs TRBV7-9 and TRBJ1-1; D gene unclear. The germline V gene has CDR1 SEHNR and CDR2 FQNEAQ (reference sequence). This CDR3 has 13 amino acids. V lost 1 base and J 8 bases, leaving 11 bases between the germline ends. CDR3 region: CASSLEPITEAFF. The CDR3 nucleotides are TGTGCCAGCAGCTTAGAACCCATCACAGAAGCTTTCTTT.

This sequence joins TRBV27 and TRBJ1-4, with 7 bases identical to TRBD1. Germline CDR1 and CDR2: MNHEY and SMNVEV (reference sequence). There are 16 residues in the CDR3. Trimming at V came to 5 bases and at J to 3 bases, leaving 9 bases not matched to a gene. The CDR3 here is CASSQDRVVANEKLFF. The CDR3 region has the DNA TGTGCCAGCAGTCAAGACAGGGTAGTCGCTAATGAAAAACTGTTTTTT. Using reference TRBV27 and TRBJ1-4 for the parts outside the CDR3, the full variable domain is EAQVTQNPRYLITVTGKKLTVTCSQNMNHEYMSWYRQDPGLGLRQIYYSMNVEVTDKGDVPEGYKVSRKEKRNFPLILESPSPNQTSLYFCASSQDRVVANEKLFFGSGTQLSVL.

This rearrangement joins TRBV18 to TRBJ2-5, with D possibly matching TRBD2 (7 bases). The V gene lost 3 bases and the J gene lost 4 bases, with 12 bases spanning the gap. The CDR3 is 14 amino acids. Germline V gene data show CDR1 as KGHSH and CDR2 as LQKENI. CDR3 region: CASSPGGAGETQYF. CDR3 coding DNA: TGTGCCAGCTCACCGGGGGGGGCTGGAGAGACCCAGTACTTC.

This chain connects TRBV5-4 to TRBJ2-5; 7 nucleotides match TRBD1. V dropped 2 bases and J dropped 3; count of bases not matched to a gene: 10. CDR1 SGHNT and CDR2 YYREEE come from the germline V gene (reference sequence). The CDR3 contains 16 residues. The CDR3 here is CASSFPGTVAEETQYF. The CDR3 coding sequence is TGTGCCAGCAGCTTCCCTGGGACAGTGGCTGAAGAGACCCAGTACTTC.

The chain links TRBV5-1 to TRBJ2-3; D may be TRBD1 or TRBD2 (6 bases each). The CDR3 has 15 amino acids. Per germline, CDR1 SGHRS and CDR2 YFSETQ. The V and J ends lost 0 bases and 5 bases respectively, with 13 bases between them. The CDR3 region is CASSLVPGAGDTQYF. CDR3 in DNA: TGCGCCAGCAGCTTGGTGCCGGGGGCGGGAGATACGCAGTATTTT.

CDR3 DNA sequence: TGTGCCAGCAGCGACCCAGGGGGCTGGCAGCCCCAGCATTTT. Its protein is CASSDPGGWQPQHF. The genes are TRBV7-9 and TRBJ1-5, with 8 positions matching TRBD1. The V gene's germline CDR1 is SEHNR and CDR2 FQNEAQ (reference sequence). Unmatched junction bases numbered 7, after V lost 5 bases and J lost 7 bases. The CDR3 is made up of 14 amino acids.

The rearrangement links TRBV30 to TRBJ2-1; possibly TRBD2 for D (6 bases). The germline V gene has CDR1 GTSNPN and CDR2 SVGIG (reference sequence). Between the trimmed V and J ends, which lost 5 bases and 3 bases, there was a span of 17 bases. The CDR3 consists of 15 residues. CDR3: CAWGRRGSYYNEQFF. CDR3 nucleotide sequence: TGTGCCTGGGGCCGACGGGGGAGCTACTACAATGAGCAGTTCTTC.

The rearrangement uses TRBV6-5 and TRBJ1-2; D gene unclear. Trimming stripped 5 bases from V and 8 bases from J, with 12 bases between. Germline V gives CDR1 MNHEY, CDR2 SVGAGI. This CDR3 region has 12 residues. CDR3 bases: TGTGCCAGCAGTCTGAAGACCGGGGGCTACACCTTC. It specifies CASSLKTGGYTF.

The chain is built from TRBV5-8 and TRBJ1-4; D gene uncertain. V was pared by 0 bases and J by 3 bases, with 9 bases between. Germline lookup yields CDR1 SGHTS and CDR2 YDEGEE. This CDR3 is 15 amino acids long. The CDR3 DNA reads as TGTGCCAGCAGCTTGGATGGGCAAGCTAATGAAAAACTGTTTTTT. Residues: CASSLDGQANEKLFF.

The J gene is TRBJ1-1, the V gene TRBV7-3; the D gene is possibly TRBD1 (5 bases). Trimming took off 0 bases at V and 1 base at J, with 12 bases between the two ends. The CDR3 extends over 16 amino acids. Germline CDR1 SGHTA, CDR2 FQGTGA. As DNA, the CDR3 is TGTGCCAGCAGCTTAACTGGGGGGACCCCGAACACTGAAGCTTTCTTT. Its translation: CASSLTGGTPNTEAFF.

V and J are TRBV19 and TRBJ2-1, with D possibly being TRBD2 (5 bases). V gave up 9 bases and J gave up 5 bases, with 11 bases separating them. This CDR3 contains 12 residues. Germline V gene data show CDR1 as LNHDA and CDR2 as SQIVND (reference sequence). The DNA for the CDR3 is TGTGCCAGCAGGACTTTTAACAATGAGCAGTTCTTC. Protein product: CASRTFNNEQFF.

This chain uses TRBV30 with TRBJ1-1, with 9 bases matching TRBD1. Germline trimming cut 4 bases from V and 1 base from J; bases unmatched to any gene: 7. The CDR3 is made up of 15 amino acids. Germline V gene lookup returns CDR1 GTSNPN and CDR2 SVGIG (reference sequence). The CDR3 reads CAWTRGGQGNTEAFF. In DNA, the CDR3 is TGTGCCTGGACCAGAGGGGGACAGGGGAACACTGAAGCTTTCTTT.

V and J are TRBV11-2 and TRBJ1-2; D remains ambiguous. CDR1 is SGHAT, CDR2 FQNNGV, per germline. V dropped 0 bases and J dropped 4 bases, with 9 bases sitting between them. CDR3 length: 14 amino acids. DNA of the CDR3: TGTGCCAGCAGCTTAGAGGGGAACGGCTATGGCTACACCTTC. Translated, it gives CASSLEGNGYGYTF. The full variable domain, rest sourced from reference TRBV11-2 and TRBJ1-2, is EAGVAQSPRYKIIEKRQSVAFWCNPISGHATLYWYQQILGQGPKLLIQFQNNGVVDDSQLPKDRFSAERLKGVDSTLKIQPAKLEDSAVYLCASSLEGNGYGYTFGSGTRLTVV.